These T cell receptor beta chains were read from a single sample in a study of blood T cell repertoires in COVID-19. The data were produced by immunoSEQ multiplex PCR, yet TCRdb's version contains in-frame clones alone and is incomplete. The sample includes a few hundred thousand clones, 84% of them seen just once. The specimen was peripheral blood. The receptors derive from a woman aged 40 to 55 who had recovered from COVID-19. Each CDR3 is given with its conserved first and last residue. The order of the fields is V gene, clone size, CDR3 length, D gene, J gene, CDR3 DNA, CDR3 protein. The D gene is left open where the match is weak. Clone size is not always given. Where it is, it says once, few, many or a class for expanded clones.

TRBV6-4	.	15	TRBD2	TRBJ2-1	TGTGCCAGCAGTGAGACTAGCGGGGGGGCCTTTGAGCAGTTCTTC	CASSETSGGAFEQFF
TRBV18	.	17	.	TRBJ1-1	TGTGCCAGCTCACCACGAGGGCAATCAACCCTTTTCACTGAAGCTTTCTTT	CASSPRGQSTLFTEAFF
TRBV3-1/TRBV3-2	.	13	.	TRBJ1-4	TGTGCCAGCAGCCAGCAGGTTAATGAAAAACTGTTTTTT	CASSQQVNEKLFF
TRBV9	many	14	.	TRBJ2-7	TGTGCCAGCAGCCCCCGCAGCGGATCCTACGAGCAGTACTTC	CASSPRSGSYEQYF
TRBV11-2	.	14	.	TRBJ2-3	TGTGCCAGCAGCTTGGGGCTTCACACAGATACGCAGTATTTT	CASSLGLHTDTQYF
TRBV2	.	15	.	TRBJ1-2	TGTGCCAGCAGAGACCCCCCAGCAGGAGGCTATGGCTACACCTTC	CASRDPPAGGYGYTF
TRBV3-1/TRBV3-2	once	13	.	TRBJ2-5	TGTGCCAGCAGCCAATGGCTGGCGGGGACCCAGTACTTC	CASSQWLAGTQYF
TRBV29-1	few	11	.	TRBJ2-7	TGCAGCGTTGGCCAGGGAAACGAGCAGTACTTC	CSVGQGNEQYF
TRBV5-6	.	13	.	TRBJ2-5	TGTGCCAGCAGCCGACAGGCCAGAGAGACCCAGTACTTC	CASSRQARETQYF
TRBV3-1/TRBV3-2	.	14	.	TRBJ1-4	TGTGCCAGCAGCCCTACAGGGCGCGCTGAAAAACTGTTTTTT	CASSPTGRAEKLFF
TRBV28	.	16	.	TRBJ2-4	TGTGCCAGCAGTCCGCCCAGCACAGAAAACAAAAACATTCAGTACTTC	CASSPPSTENKNIQYF
TRBV6-5	.	13	.	TRBJ2-7	TGTGCCAGCAGTCCGAATGCAGGGTACGAGCAGTACTTC	CASSPNAGYEQYF
TRBV19	.	16	TRBD2	TRBJ2-1	TGTGCCAGTAGTATAGATAGCGGGGGCCTTTACAATGAGCAGTTCTTC	CASSIDSGGLYNEQFF
TRBV7-3	once	14	TRBD1	TRBJ2-2	TGTGCCAGCAGCCAGGGGGTGAACACCGGGGAGCTGTTTTTT	CASSQGVNTGELFF
TRBV24-1	.	14	TRBD1	TRBJ2-5	TGTGCCACCAGTGATTTGACAGGGGAAGAGACCCAGTACTTC	CATSDLTGEETQYF
TRBV19	few	14	TRBD2	TRBJ2-5	TGTGCCAGTAAACCAAGCGGGGGCCAAGAGACCCAGTACTTC	CASKPSGGQETQYF
TRBV7-9	.	15	TRBD1	TRBJ2-1	TGTGCCAGCAGCCCGGCCGGGACAGCCTACAATGAGCAGTTCTTC	CASSPAGTAYNEQFF
TRBV7-9	.	17	TRBD2	TRBJ2-2	TGTGCCAGCAGCTCCCCAACTAGCGGGGGAGACACCGGGGAGCTGTTTTTT	CASSSPTSGGDTGELFF
TRBV19	.	13	.	TRBJ1-5	TGTGCCAGTAGTATAGAGACAGCCCAGCCCCAGCATTTT	CASSIETAQPQHF
TRBV4-3	.	12	.	TRBJ1-1	TGCGCCAGCGGAAACAGGGACACTGAAGCTTTCTTT	CASGNRDTEAFF
TRBV6-4	.	16	.	TRBJ2-2	TGTGCCAGCAGCCGACTAGGGACAGTGAACACCGGGGAGCTGTTTTTT	CASSRLGTVNTGELFF
TRBV11-3	.	18	.	TRBJ1-1	TGTGCCAGCAGCTTAGAGGGGGGTTGGGGGTCACAGGACACTGAAGCTTTCTTT	CASSLEGGWGSQDTEAFF